These 21 T cell receptor beta chains originate from one sample sequenced in a study of blood T cell repertoires in COVID-19 (dated by TCRdb to 2018 to 2021). The library was obtained by the immunoSEQ multiplex PCR assay. In its TCRdb copy, this immuneACCESS table keeps in-frame sequences only and misses some clones. Where compared with another copy, unresolved V genes explain less than half of these, and the others have no known cause. Within this sample are roughly 280,000 clones, with 89% of them counted one time only. About 2% of the sample is taken by the ten largest. Sample: PBMCs or T cells enriched from blood (not recorded which). The receptors derive from a woman in her sixties who had recovered from COVID-19.

The chain joins TRBV6-4 to TRBJ2-1, with D perhaps matching TRBD2 (7 bases). Germline CDR1 is MRHNA and CDR2 is SNTAGT. The CDR3 spans 12 residues. V lost 5 bases to trimming and J lost 8 bases, with 10 bases between them. Here the CDR3 reads CASSTGRDEQFF. The DNA of the CDR3 is TGTGCCAGCAGTACAGGGAGGGATGAGCAGTTCTTC.

The chain recombines TRBV18 with TRBJ1-1; D possibly corresponds to TRBD1 (6 bases). Germline V gene lookup returns CDR1 KGHSH and CDR2 LQKENI. The V end lost 4 bases, the J end lost 4 bases, and 16 bases lay between the germline ends. The CDR3 extends over 15 amino acids. The CDR3 here is CASSQGPPGVTEAFF. CDR3 nucleotides: TGTGCCAGCTCACAAGGGCCCCCAGGGGTCACTGAAGCTTTCTTT.

This chain joins TRBV21-1 and TRBJ1-5; no check of the table's D call, TRBD1, against the DNA was made. TRBV21-1 is a listed pseudogene. The CDR3 is 14 amino acids. The CDR3 bases are TGTGCCAGCAGGAAACAGGGGGCCGGTCAGCCCCAGCATTTT. It is translated as CASRKQGAGQPQHF.

The chain joins TRBV28 to TRBJ2-6; 8 positions agree with TRBD2. The CDR3 contains 13 residues. Germline loops: CDR1 MDHEN, CDR2 SYDVKM. Losses at the gene ends were 2 bases for V and 9 bases for J; bases not matched to a gene: 0. The CDR3 region has the DNA TGTGCCAGCAGTTTAAGCGGGAGCAACGTCCTGACTTTC. It is translated as CASSLSGSNVLTF. Full variable domain (rest looked up from reference TRBV28 and TRBJ2-6): DVKVTQSSRYLVKRTGEKVFLECVQDMDHENMFWYRQDPGLGLRLIYFSYDVKMKEKGDIPEGYSVSREKKERFSLILESASTNQTSMYLCASSLSGSNVLTFGAGSRLTVL.

This sequence joins TRBV4-1 and TRBJ1-4, with TRBD1 matching over 9 bases. From germline, CDR1 is MGHRA and CDR2 YSYEKL. This CDR3 region has 16 residues. V trimming: 2 bases; J trimming: 4 bases; junction bases outside the gene matches: 5. CDR3 nucleotide sequence: TGCGCCAGCAGCCAAATAGACAGGGGGGTTAATGAAAAACTGTTTTTT. Translated: CASSQIDRGVNEKLFF.

The V and J genes are TRBV7-5 and TRBJ2-3; TRBD2 reflects the table's D call only, with no check against the DNA. TRBV7-5 is recorded as a pseudogene. CDR3 length equals 12 residues. The CDR3 loop reads CARRIGKDTQYF. CDR3 sequence (DNA): TGTGCCAGAAGAATCGGGAAAGATACGCAGTATTTT.

The chain has TRBV9 and TRBJ1-2; no clear D. The germline V and J ends were trimmed by 6 bases and 8 bases, with 5 bases remaining between them. The length of the CDR3 is 9 residues. Germline V gene sequence: CDR1 SGDLS, CDR2 YYNGEE. This CDR3 is CASTPGYTF. The CDR3 DNA sequence: TGTGCCAGCACCCCAGGCTACACCTTC.

CDR3 residues: CASSQDMRRTEAFF. In DNA form, the CDR3 reads TGTGCCAGCAGCCAAGATATGAGGCGCACTGAAGCTTTCTTT. V usage is TRBV3-1 (or the pseudogene TRBV3-2) and J usage is TRBJ1-1; D gene ambiguous. The V gene's germline CDR1 is LGHDT and CDR2 YNNKEL (reference sequence). The CDR3 covers 14 residues. V gave up 0 bases and J gave up 4 bases, with 9 bases separating them.

The V gene is TRBV29-1, the J gene TRBJ1-4, with D maybe TRBD1 (5 bases). The V and J ends lost 6 bases and 8 bases respectively, with 10 bases between them. CDR1 and CDR2 (germline): SQVTM, ANQGSEA. CDR3 length equals 11 residues. CDR3 DNA: TGCAGCGTCCGAACAGGCGAAAAACTGTTTTTT. Translated: CSVRTGEKLFF.

Regarding this clone: One end of the junction is discordant with germline, which a read error may explain. The chain couples TRBV2 to TRBJ1-1, with D hard to call. The CDR3 contains 13 residues. Germline V gene sequence: CDR1 SNHLY, CDR2 FYNNEI. In nucleotides, the CDR3 is TGTGCCAGCAGCGAAGATCGGAACACTGAAGCTTTCTTT. Residues: CASSEDRNTEAFF.

This chain uses TRBV4-1 with TRBJ2-7, with 7 positions matching TRBD2. This CDR3 is built from 16 residues. Germline loops: CDR1 MGHRA, CDR2 YSYEKL. The J segment lost 5 bases and the V segment lost 4 bases, leaving 14 bases of the junction unmatched. CDR3 nucleotide sequence: TGCGCCAGCAGCCCAGGATTAGCGGGTGGCCCCCACGAGCAGTACTTC. It is translated as CASSPGLAGGPHEQYF.

This CDR3 reads CASSSTAGTHNQPQHF. CDR3 nucleotides: TGTGCCAGCAGCTCTACCGCCGGGACACATAATCAGCCCCAGCATTTT. This sequence joins TRBV7-9 and TRBJ1-5, with a possible D match to TRBD1 (6 bases). There are 16 residues in the CDR3. Germline CDR1 is SEHNR and CDR2 is FQNEAQ (reference sequence). Trimming took off 4 bases at V and 4 bases at J, with 17 bases between the two ends.

This chain links TRBV3-1 (or the pseudogene TRBV3-2) with TRBJ2-3; 7 bases map to TRBD2. There are 14 residues in the CDR3. Trimming at V came to 4 bases and at J to 5 bases, leaving 6 bases not matched to a gene. Germline V CDR1 and CDR2: LGHDT, YNNKEL (reference sequence). The CDR3 bases are TGTGCCAGCAGCCCACAGCGGGGTCGAGATACGCAGTATTTT. This translates into CASSPQRGRDTQYF.

V gene TRBV5-4 combines with J gene TRBJ2-1, with 13 bases that match TRBD2. The germline V gene has CDR1 SGHNT and CDR2 YYREEE (reference sequence). This CDR3 comprises 15 residues. V lost 5 bases to trimming and J lost 7 bases; unmatched junction nucleotides: 6. CDR3 sequence (DNA): TGTGCCAGCAGGACCGGGACTAGCGGGATTAATGAGCAGTTCTTC. Amino acid sequence: CASRTGTSGINEQFF.

This clone was detected a few times. The V call is TRBV7-3, the J call TRBJ2-2; D ambiguous. V was pared by 1 base and J by 5 bases, with 20 bases between. The CDR3 runs 18 residues. Per the germline V gene, CDR1 is SGHTA and CDR2 is FQGTGA. The CDR3 region has the DNA TGTGCCAGCAGCTTAAAATCTCTTAGTTCGAGACTGACCGGGGAGCTGTTTTTT. As protein: CASSLKSLSSRLTGELFF.

The rearrangement uses TRBV2 and TRBJ1-5; D may be TRBD1 (5 bases). Looked up from germline, CDR1 is SNHLY and CDR2 is FYNNEI. The CDR3 spans 15 residues. Trimming removed 8 bases from V and 7 bases from J, with 21 bases in between. CDR3 sequence reads: CASGGFGGGQQPQHF. The CDR3, as DNA: TGTGCCAGCGGGGGGTTCGGTGGGGGTCAACAGCCCCAGCATTTT.

This clone was recorded once. V and J are TRBV21-1 and TRBJ1-1. TRBV21-1 is deemed a pseudogene. The CDR3 has 16 residues. The CDR3 coding sequence is TGTGCCAGCAGCAAAGTGAGGGCAGGTATGAACACTGAAGCTTTCTTT. Translating it yields CASSKVRAGMNTEAFF.

V and J are TRBV9 and TRBJ1-1, with D possibly being TRBD1 (5 bases). With 3 bases removed from V and 0 bases from J, the gap between germline ends came to 12 bases. The CDR3 spans 15 residues. The V gene's germline CDR1 is SGDLS and CDR2 YYNGEE. The CDR3 reads CASSAQLTVNTEAFF. The CDR3 DNA follows: TGTGCCAGCAGCGCACAACTGACAGTGAACACTGAAGCTTTCTTT.

CDR3 residues: CASSLSGEGEKLFF. In nucleotides, the CDR3 is TGTGCCAGCAGTTTATCGGGGGAGGGGGAAAAACTGTTTTTT. The rearrangement uses TRBV27 and TRBJ1-4, with TRBD1 as a possible D gene (5 bases). The germline V gene has CDR1 MNHEY and CDR2 SMNVEV (reference sequence). The CDR3 contains 14 residues. Trimming left V 0 bases short and J 8 bases short, with 10 bases between. Using reference TRBV27 and TRBJ1-4 for the parts outside the CDR3, the full variable domain is EAQVTQNPRYLITVTGKKLTVTCSQNMNHEYMSWYRQDPGLGLRQIYYSMNVEVTDKGDVPEGYKVSRKEKRNFPLILESPSPNQTSLYFCASSLSGEGEKLFFGSGTQLSVL.

The rearrangement joins TRBV7-2 to TRBJ2-3; tentative D call: TRBD2 (5 bases). The CDR3 has 14 amino acids. Germline V CDR1 and CDR2: SGHTA, FQGNSA. V was trimmed by 1 base and J by 5 bases, leaving 10 bases between them. The CDR3 here is CASSLGGPIDTQYF. The CDR3, as DNA: TGTGCCAGCAGCTTAGGCGGGCCTATAGATACGCAGTATTTT.

The chain couples TRBV21-1 to TRBJ2-7; the D call in the table, TRBD2, was not verified against the DNA. TRBV21-1 is listed as a pseudogene. The CDR3 extends over 13 amino acids. The DNA for the CDR3 is TGTGCCAGCCAAGGAGAAGGGACTTCCGAGCAGTACTTC. This codes for CASQGEGTSEQYF.